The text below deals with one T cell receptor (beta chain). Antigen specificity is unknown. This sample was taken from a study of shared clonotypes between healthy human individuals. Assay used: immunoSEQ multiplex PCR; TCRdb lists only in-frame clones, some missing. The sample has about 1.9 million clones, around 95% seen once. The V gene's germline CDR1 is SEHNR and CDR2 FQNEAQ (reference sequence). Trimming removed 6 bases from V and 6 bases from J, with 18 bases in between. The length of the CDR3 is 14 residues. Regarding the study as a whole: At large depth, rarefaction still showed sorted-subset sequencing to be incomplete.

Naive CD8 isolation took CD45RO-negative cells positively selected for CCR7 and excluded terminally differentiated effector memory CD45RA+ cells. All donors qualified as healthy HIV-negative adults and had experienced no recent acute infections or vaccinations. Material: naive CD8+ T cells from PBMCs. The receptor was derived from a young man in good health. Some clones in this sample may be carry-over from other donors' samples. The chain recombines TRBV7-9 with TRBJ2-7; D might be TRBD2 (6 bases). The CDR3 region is CASRHNGGFGEQYF. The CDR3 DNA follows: TGTGCCAGCAGGCACAACGGGGGTTTTGGCGAGCAGTACTTC. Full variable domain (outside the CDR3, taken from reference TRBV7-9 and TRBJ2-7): DTGVSQNPRHKITKRGQNVTFRCDPISEHNRLYWYRQTLGQGPEFLTYFQNEAQLEKSRLLSDRFSAERPKGSFSTLEIQRTEQGDSAMYLCASRHNGGFGEQYFGPGTRLTVT.